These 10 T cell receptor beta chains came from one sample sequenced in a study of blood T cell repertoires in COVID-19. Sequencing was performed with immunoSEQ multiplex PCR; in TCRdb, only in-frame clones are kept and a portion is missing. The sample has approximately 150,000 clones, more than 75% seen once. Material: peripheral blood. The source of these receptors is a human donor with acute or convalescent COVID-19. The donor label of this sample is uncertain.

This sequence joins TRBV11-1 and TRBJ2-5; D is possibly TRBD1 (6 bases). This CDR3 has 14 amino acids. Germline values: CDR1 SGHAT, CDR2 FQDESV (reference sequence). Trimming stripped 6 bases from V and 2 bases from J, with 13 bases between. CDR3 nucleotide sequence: TGTGCCAGCAGTCCACAGGGACGTCAAGAGACCCAGTACTTC. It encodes CASSPQGRQETQYF.

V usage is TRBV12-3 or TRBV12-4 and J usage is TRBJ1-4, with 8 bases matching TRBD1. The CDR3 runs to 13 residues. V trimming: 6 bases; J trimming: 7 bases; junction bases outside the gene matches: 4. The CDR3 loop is CASSGQGSEKLFF. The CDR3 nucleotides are TGTGCCAGCAGCGGACAGGGAAGTGAAAAACTGTTTTTT.

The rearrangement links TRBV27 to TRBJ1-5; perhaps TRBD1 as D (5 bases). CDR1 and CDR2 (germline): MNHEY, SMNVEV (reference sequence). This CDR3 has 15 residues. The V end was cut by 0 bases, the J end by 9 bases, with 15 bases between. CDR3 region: CASSLSRGYSMPQHF. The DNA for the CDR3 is TGTGCCAGCAGTTTATCACGGGGGTATAGTATGCCCCAGCATTTT.

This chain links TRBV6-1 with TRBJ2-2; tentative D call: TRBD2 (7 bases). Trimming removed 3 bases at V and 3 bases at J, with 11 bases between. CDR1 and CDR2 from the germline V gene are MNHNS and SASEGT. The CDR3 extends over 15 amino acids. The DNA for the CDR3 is TGTGCCAGCAGTGAGGCGGGGGCGTACACCGGGGAGCTGTTTTTT. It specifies CASSEAGAYTGELFF.

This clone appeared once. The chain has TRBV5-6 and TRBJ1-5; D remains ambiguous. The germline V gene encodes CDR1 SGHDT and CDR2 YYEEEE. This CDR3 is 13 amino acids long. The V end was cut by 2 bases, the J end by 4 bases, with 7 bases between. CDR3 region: CASSFSGNQPQHF. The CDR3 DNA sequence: TGTGCCAGCAGCTTTTCGGGGAATCAGCCCCAGCATTTT.

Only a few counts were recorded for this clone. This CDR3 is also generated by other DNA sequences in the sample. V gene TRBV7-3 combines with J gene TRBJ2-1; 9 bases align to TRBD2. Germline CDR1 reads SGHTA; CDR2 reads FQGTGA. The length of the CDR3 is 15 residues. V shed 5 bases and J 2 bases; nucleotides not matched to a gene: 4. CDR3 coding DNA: TGTGCCAGCAGCCCAGGACTAGCGACCTACAATGAGCAGTTCTTC. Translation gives CASSPGLATYNEQFF.

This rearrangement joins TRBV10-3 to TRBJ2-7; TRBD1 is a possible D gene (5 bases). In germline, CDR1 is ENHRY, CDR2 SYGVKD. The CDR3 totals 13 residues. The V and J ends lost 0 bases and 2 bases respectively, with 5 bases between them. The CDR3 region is CAISESTAYEQYV. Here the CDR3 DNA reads TGTGCCATCAGTGAGTCGACAGCCTACGAGCAGTACGTC.

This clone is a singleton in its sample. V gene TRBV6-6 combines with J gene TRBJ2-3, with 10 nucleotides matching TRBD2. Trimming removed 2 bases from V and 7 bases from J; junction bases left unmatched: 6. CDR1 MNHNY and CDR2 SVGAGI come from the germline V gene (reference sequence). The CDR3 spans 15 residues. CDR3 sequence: CASSYGGLAENTQYF. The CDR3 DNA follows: TGTGCCAGCAGTTACGGAGGACTAGCGGAGAATACGCAGTATTTT.

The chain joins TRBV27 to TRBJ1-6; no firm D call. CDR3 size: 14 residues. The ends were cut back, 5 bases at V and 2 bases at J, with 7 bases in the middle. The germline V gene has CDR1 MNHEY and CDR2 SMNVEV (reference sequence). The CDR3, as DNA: TGTGCCAGCAGTACCAGGCCCTATAATTCACCCCTCCACTTT. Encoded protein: CASSTRPYNSPLHF.

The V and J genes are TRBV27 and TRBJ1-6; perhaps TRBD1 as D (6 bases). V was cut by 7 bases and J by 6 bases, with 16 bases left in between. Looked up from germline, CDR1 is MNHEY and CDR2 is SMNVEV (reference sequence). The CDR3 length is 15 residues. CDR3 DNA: TGTGCCAGCACGTTAAGGGGGGGTGGTAATTCACCCCTCCACTTT. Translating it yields CASTLRGGGNSPLHF.